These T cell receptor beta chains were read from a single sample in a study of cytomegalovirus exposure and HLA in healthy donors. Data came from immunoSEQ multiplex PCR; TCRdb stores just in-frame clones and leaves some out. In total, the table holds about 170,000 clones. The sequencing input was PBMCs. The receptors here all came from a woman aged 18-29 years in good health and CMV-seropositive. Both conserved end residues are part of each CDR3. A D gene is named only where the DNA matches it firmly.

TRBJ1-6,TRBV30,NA,CAWKAEAVSPLHF,TGTGCCTGGAAGGCAGAGGCTGTGTCACCCCTCCACTTT
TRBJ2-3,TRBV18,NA,CASSPRQKRTDTQYF,TGTGCCAGCTCGCCTAGACAGAAACGCACAGATACGCAGTATTTT
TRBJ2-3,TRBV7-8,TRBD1,CASSPRQGTDTQYF,TGTGCCAGCAGCCCCAGACAGGGGACAGATACGCAGTATTTT
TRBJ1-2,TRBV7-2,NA,CASSWRGNYGYTF,TGTGCCAGCAGCTGGAGAGGGAACTATGGCTACACCTTC
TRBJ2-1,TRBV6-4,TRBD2,CASSDSNSGGAVGEQFF,TGTGCCAGCAGTGACTCGAATAGCGGGGGGGCAGTAGGTGAGCAGTTCTTC
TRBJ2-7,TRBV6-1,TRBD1,CASAKDRDPSYEQYF,TGTGCCAGCGCAAAAGACAGGGATCCATCCTACGAGCAGTACTTC
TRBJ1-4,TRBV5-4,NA,CASSLSPQGQGNEKLFF,TGTGCCAGCAGCCTTAGCCCCCAAGGCCAGGGTAATGAAAAACTGTTTTTT
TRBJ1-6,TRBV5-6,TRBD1,CASSLWTGGHYNSPLHF,TGTGCCAGCAGCTTATGGACAGGGGGACACTATAATTCACCCCTCCACTTT
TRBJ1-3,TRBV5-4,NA,CASSFAEPSGNTIYF,TGTGCCAGCAGCTTTGCAGAACCCTCTGGAAACACCATATATTTT
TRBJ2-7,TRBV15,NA,CATGKTDLNEQYF,TGTGCCACCGGGAAGACAGATCTGAACGAGCAGTACTTC
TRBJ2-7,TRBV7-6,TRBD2,CASSLGRGGRLAGGYEQYF,TGTGCCAGCAGCTTAGGTCGGGGGGGAAGACTAGCGGGAGGCTACGAGCAGTACTTC
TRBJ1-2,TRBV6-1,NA,CASSNARRGSYGYTF,TGTGCCAGCAGCAACGCGAGACGGGGGAGCTATGGCTACACCTTC
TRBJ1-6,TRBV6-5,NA,CASSPDSSYNSPLHF,TGTGCCAGCAGTCCGGACTCTTCCTATAATTCACCCCTCCACTTT
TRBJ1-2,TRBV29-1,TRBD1,CSAQGGQTANYGYTF,TGCAGCGCCCAAGGGGGACAGACCGCTAACTATGGCTACACCTTC
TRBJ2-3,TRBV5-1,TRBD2,CASSLAELAGAYRDTQYF,TGCGCCAGCAGCTTGGCCGAACTAGCGGGAGCCTATAGGGATACGCAGTATTTT
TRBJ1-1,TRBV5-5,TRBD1,CASSRTGATEAFF,TGTGCCAGCAGCAGGACAGGGGCGACTGAAGCTTTCTTT